This T cell receptor (beta chain) was identified in a study of vaccination and CD4 T cells after COVID-19. Study in general: Overlapping peptides of the spike proteins of SARS-CoV-2, HCoV-NL63, HCoV-OC43 and HCoV-229E were used for cell stimulation.

A remark on this clonotype: The antigen is undetermined.

The length of the CDR3 is 16 residues. Trimming took 4 bases from V and 0 from J; bases not matched to a gene: 7. CDR1 MNHEY and CDR2 SVGAGI come from the germline V gene. Sequenced with the Oncomine TCR Beta short-read assay was DNA taken from cultured CD4+ T cells. TCRdb itself ran the PCR reads through MiXCR, one entry per CDR3 protein. The profile shows 8,500 to 13,000 distinct CDR3 sequences, roughly 44% of them singletons. Treatment meaning: approximately 11-day PBMC culture with coronavirus spike peptide pools or control peptides (ViraFEST assay). The source material was CD4+ T cells from blood, cultured in vitro. This TCR was sampled from a human donor who had recovered from COVID-19. The chain combines TRBV6-5 with TRBJ2-7; 9 nucleotides line up with TRBD1. The CDR3 DNA is TGTGCCAGCAGTTCGGCTGACAGGGGGGCCTCCTACGAGCAGTACTTC. Protein sequence: CASSSADRGASYEQYF.